This T cell receptor beta chain was retrieved from a study of cytomegalovirus exposure and HLA in healthy donors. Study details: A prior study identified just under 120 million unique TCR beta sequences from about 180 million T cells. Some 85 million unique TCRs from HLA-typed donors were held in an early data release.

The PCR used 60 Vbeta and 13 Jbeta primers. TCRdb's table, derived via immunoSEQ multiplex PCR, lists solely in-frame clones and lacks some. This table has about 140,000 clones, around 85% appearing once. Germline V gene data show CDR1 as ENHRY and CDR2 as SYGVKD. CDR3 length equals 14 residues. V trimming: 6 bases; J trimming: 5 bases; junction bases outside the gene matches: 6. The sequence derives from a woman younger than 45 in good health and CMV-seronegative. The rearrangement uses TRBV10-3 and TRBJ1-1; 10 nucleotides align to TRBD1. The sequenced sample consisted of PBMCs. The CDR3: CAIRGDRGGTEAFF. The CDR3 DNA is TGTGCCATCAGGGGGGACAGGGGAGGAACTGAAGCTTTCTTT.